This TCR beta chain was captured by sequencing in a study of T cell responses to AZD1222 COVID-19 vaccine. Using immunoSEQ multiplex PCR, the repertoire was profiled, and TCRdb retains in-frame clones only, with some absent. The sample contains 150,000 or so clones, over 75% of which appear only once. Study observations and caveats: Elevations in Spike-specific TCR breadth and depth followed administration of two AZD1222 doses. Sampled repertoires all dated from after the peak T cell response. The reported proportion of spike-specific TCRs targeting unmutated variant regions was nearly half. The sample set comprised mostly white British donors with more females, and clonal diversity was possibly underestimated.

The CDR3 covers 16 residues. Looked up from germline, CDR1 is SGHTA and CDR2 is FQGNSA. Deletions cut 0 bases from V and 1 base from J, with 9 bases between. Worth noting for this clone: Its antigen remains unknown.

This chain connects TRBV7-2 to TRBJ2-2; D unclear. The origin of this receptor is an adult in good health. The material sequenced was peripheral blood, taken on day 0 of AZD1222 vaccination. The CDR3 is CASSLARRLNTGELFF. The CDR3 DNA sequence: TGTGCCAGCAGCTTAGCGCGCAGATTGAACACCGGGGAGCTGTTTTTT.